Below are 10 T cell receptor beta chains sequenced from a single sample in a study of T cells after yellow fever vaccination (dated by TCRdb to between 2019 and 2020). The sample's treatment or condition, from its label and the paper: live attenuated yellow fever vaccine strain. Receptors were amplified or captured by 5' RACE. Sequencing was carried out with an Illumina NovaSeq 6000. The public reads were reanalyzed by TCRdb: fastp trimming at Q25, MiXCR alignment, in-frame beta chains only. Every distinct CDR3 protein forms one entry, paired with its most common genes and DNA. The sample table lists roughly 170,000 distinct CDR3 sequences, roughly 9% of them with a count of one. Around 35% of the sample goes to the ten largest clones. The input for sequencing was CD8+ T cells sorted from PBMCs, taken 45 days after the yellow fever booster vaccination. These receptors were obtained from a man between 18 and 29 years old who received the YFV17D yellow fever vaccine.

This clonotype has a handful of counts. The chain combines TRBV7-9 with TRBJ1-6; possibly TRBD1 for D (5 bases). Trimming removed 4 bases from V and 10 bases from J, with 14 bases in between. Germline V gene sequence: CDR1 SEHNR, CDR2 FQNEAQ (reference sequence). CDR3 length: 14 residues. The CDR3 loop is CASSYDSRDSPLHF. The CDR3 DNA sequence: TGTGCCAGCAGCTATGATAGTAGGGACTCACCCCTCCACTTT. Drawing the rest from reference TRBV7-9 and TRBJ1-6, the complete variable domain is DTGVSQNPRHKITKRGQNVTFRCDPISEHNRLYWYRQTLGQGPEFLTYFQNEAQLEKSRLLSDRFSAERPKGSFSTLEIQRTEQGDSAMYLCASSYDSRDSPLHFGNGTRLTVT.

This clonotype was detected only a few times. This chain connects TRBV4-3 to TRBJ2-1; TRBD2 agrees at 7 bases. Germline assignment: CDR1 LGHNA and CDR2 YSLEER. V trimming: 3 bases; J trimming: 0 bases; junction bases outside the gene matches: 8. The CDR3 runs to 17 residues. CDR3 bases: TGCGCCAGCAGCCACAGGACGGGGGGAGGCTCCTACAATGAGCAGTTCTTC. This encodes CASSHRTGGGSYNEQFF.

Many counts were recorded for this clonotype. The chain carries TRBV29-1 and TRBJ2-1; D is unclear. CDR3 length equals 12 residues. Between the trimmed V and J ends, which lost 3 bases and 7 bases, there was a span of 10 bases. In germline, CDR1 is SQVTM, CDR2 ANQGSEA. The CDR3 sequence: CSVEWYGNEQFF. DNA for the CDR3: TGCAGCGTTGAGTGGTACGGAAATGAGCAGTTCTTC.

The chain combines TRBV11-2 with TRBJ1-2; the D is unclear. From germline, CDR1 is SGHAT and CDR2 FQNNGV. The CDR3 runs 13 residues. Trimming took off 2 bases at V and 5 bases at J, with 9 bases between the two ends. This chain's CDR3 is CASSLLSTYGYTF. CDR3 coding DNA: TGTGCCAGCAGCTTATTGTCGACTTATGGCTACACCTTC.

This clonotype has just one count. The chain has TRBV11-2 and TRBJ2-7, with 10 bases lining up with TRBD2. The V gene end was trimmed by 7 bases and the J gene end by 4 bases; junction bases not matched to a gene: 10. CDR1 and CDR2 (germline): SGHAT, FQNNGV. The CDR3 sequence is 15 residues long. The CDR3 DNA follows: TGTGCCAGCAACTCGAGGGCTAGCGGGGGATACGAGCAGTACTTC. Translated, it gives CASNSRASGGYEQYF.

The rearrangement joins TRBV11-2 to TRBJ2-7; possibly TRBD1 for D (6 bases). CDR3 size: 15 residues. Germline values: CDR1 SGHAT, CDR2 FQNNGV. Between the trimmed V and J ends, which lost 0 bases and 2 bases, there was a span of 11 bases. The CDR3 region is CASSLEGAVTYEQYV. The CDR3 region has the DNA TGTGCCAGCAGCTTAGAGGGGGCCGTGACCTACGAGCAGTACGTC.

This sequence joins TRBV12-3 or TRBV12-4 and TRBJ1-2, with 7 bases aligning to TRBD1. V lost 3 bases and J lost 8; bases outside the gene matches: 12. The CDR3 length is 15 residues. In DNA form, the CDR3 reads TGTGCCAGCAGTTTCACCGGACAGGAACTCCTGGGCTACACCTTC. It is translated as CASSFTGQELLGYTF.

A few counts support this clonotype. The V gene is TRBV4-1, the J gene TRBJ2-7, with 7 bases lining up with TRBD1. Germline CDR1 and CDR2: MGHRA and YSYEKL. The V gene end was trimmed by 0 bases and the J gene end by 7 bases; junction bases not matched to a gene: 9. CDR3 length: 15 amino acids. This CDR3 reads CASSQDKRGRREQYF. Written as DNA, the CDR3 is TGCGCCAGCAGCCAAGATAAGAGGGGGCGACGGGAGCAGTACTTC.

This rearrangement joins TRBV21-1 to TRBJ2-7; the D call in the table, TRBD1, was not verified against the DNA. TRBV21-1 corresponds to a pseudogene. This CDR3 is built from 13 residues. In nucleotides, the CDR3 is TGTGCCAGCCGAGGACAGGGGATCTACGAGCAGTACGTC. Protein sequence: CASRGQGIYEQYV.

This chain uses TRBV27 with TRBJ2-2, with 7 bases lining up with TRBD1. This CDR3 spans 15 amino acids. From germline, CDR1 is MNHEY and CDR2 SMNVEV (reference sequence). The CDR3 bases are TGTGGGACCTCCCCCCGCAGGGGGAGCACCGGGGAGCTGTTTTTT. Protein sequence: CGTSPRRGSTGELFF.